What follows are 21 T cell receptor beta chains derived from one specimen sequenced in a study of response to subunit inactivated influenza vaccine. TCRdb processed the RT-PCR reads anew with MiXCR; each CDR3 protein has one entry. The sample has a few hundred thousand distinct CDR3 sequences, approximately 7.7% seen once. Specimen: PBMCs from blood, collected about 24 months after vaccination. The source is a man aged 50 to 69 who received an inactivated influenza vaccine.

At least ten counts were recorded for this clonotype. The gene calls are TRBV29-1 and TRBJ2-7, with 10 bases aligning to TRBD1. CDR3 length: 14 residues. After removal of 4 bases from V and 1 base from J, the junction contained 4 bases not matched to a gene. From germline, CDR1 is SQVTM and CDR2 ANQGSEA. The CDR3 is CSVGGDRGSYEQYF. CDR3 nucleotide sequence: TGCAGCGTTGGCGGGGACAGGGGATCCTACGAGCAGTACTTC.

Only a few counts were recorded for this clonotype. V usage is TRBV20-1 and J usage is TRBJ2-3, with 8 bases aligning to TRBD2. Trimming took 1 base from V and 2 from J; bases not matched to a gene: 5. From germline, CDR1 is DFQATT and CDR2 SNEGSKA (reference sequence). This CDR3 spans 15 amino acids. The CDR3: CSARALADSTDTQYF. The DNA of the CDR3 is TGCAGTGCTAGAGCACTAGCGGACTCCACAGATACGCAGTATTTT.

This clonotype has at least ten counts. The V call is TRBV29-1, the J call TRBJ2-3; tentative D call: TRBD2 (7 bases). V dropped 6 bases and J dropped 2 bases, with 12 bases sitting between them. This CDR3 has 13 residues. Germline values: CDR1 SQVTM, CDR2 ANQGSEA. In DNA, the CDR3 is TGCAGCGTCCCGGCGGGGGCCACAGATACGCAGTATTTT. This gives the protein CSVPAGATDTQYF.

This rearrangement joins TRBV27 to TRBJ1-1, with D unresolved. CDR1 and CDR2 (germline): MNHEY, SMNVEV (reference sequence). The CDR3 length is 14 residues. Trimming took 4 bases from V and 1 from J, leaving 10 bases between them. For the CDR3, the DNA is TGTGCCAGCAGTTCCAGGCAATGGAACACTGAAGCTTTCTTT. Protein sequence: CASSSRQWNTEAFF.

This chain links TRBV3-1 with TRBJ2-1, with 9 bases lining up with TRBD2. The CDR3 is made up of 17 amino acids. Per the germline V gene, CDR1 is LGHDT and CDR2 is YNNKEL (reference sequence). V was clipped by 0 bases and J by 1 base; unmatched bases: 4. The CDR3 nucleotides read TGTGCCAGCAGCCAAGAGGGCGGGGGGGCGTCCTACAATGAGCAGTTCTTC. Protein: CASSQEGGGASYNEQFF.

This clonotype was seen ten or more times. This rearrangement joins TRBV3-1 to TRBJ2-2; tentatively, D is TRBD2 (5 bases). This CDR3 contains 17 residues. Trimming removed 1 base from V and 6 bases from J, with 18 bases in between. The germline CDR1 and CDR2 sequences are LGHDT and YNNKEL (reference sequence). CDR3 sequence reads: CASSQGRRPLLAGELFF. Here the CDR3 DNA reads TGTGCCAGCAGCCAAGGCAGGAGGCCATTACTGGCCGGGGAGCTGTTTTTT.

This clonotype was picked up a small number of times. The chain has TRBV12-3 or TRBV12-4 and TRBJ2-3, with D unresolved. CDR3 length equals 11 residues. V was shortened by 3 bases and J by 6 bases, with 4 bases between the two germline ends. The DNA for the CDR3 is TGTGCCAGCAGTTTCTTCGATACGCAGTATTTT. Its protein is CASSFFDTQYF.

This clonotype was seen repeatedly, ten times or more. V and J are TRBV20-1 and TRBJ2-3; the D call may be TRBD1 or TRBD2 (6 bases each). Between the trimmed V and J ends, which lost 3 bases and 4 bases, there was a span of 17 bases. The CDR3 consists of 15 residues. The germline gives CDR1 DFQATT, CDR2 SNEGSKA (reference sequence). CDR3 in amino acids: CSASGRGGIADTQYF. Here the CDR3 DNA reads TGCAGTGCTAGCGGTCGAGGGGGGATTGCAGATACGCAGTATTTT.

Only a few counts were recorded for this clonotype. The chain employs TRBV5-1 and TRBJ2-3, with 15 bases lining up with TRBD2. This CDR3 has 19 residues. The germline gives CDR1 SGHRS, CDR2 YFSETQ. J was trimmed by 2 bases and V by 5 bases; bases with no gene match: 12. The CDR3 here is CASRIGLAGGTSLTDTQYF. The CDR3 nucleotides read TGCGCCAGCAGAATTGGACTAGCGGGGGGGACCTCCCTCACAGATACGCAGTATTTT.

The chain joins TRBV6-2 or TRBV6-3 to TRBJ2-1; D gene ambiguous. V was shortened by 7 bases and J by 9 bases, with 16 bases between the two germline ends. CDR1 is MNHEY and CDR2 is SVGEGT in the germline V gene. The length of the CDR3 is 13 residues. The CDR3 spells CASNDMNGFEQFF. CDR3 nucleotides: TGTGCCAGCAACGACATGAATGGGTTTGAGCAGTTCTTC.

The chain recombines TRBV29-1 with TRBJ1-1; D remains unclear. The CDR3 consists of 12 residues. Germline V gene lookup returns CDR1 SQVTM and CDR2 ANQGSEA. V lost 7 bases and J lost 4, with 13 bases in between. CDR3 loop: CSASDPSTEAFF. The CDR3 coding sequence is TGCAGCGCTTCCGACCCGAGCACTGAAGCTTTCTTT.

The V call is TRBV6-5, the J call TRBJ1-1; TRBD1 agrees at 8 bases. The CDR3 spans 15 residues. Unmatched junction bases numbered 4, after V lost 4 bases and J lost 0 bases. CDR1 is MNHEY and CDR2 is SVGAGI in the germline V gene. The CDR3 DNA is TGTGCCAGCAGTTCCAGGGGGCGGATGAACACTGAAGCTTTCTTT. Its translation is CASSSRGRMNTEAFF.

The chain carries TRBV4-3 and TRBJ2-5, with 9 positions matching TRBD2. The CDR3 has 17 residues. After removal of 1 base from V and 4 bases from J, the junction contained 10 bases not matched to a gene. Germline V lookup: CDR1 LGHNA, CDR2 YSLEER. The CDR3 nucleotides read TGCGCCAGCAGCCAAGTACTAGCGGGCCCGCGGGGAGAGACCCAGTACTTC. It yields the protein CASSQVLAGPRGETQYF.

This clonotype was recorded a few times. The J gene is TRBJ2-7, the V gene TRBV4-3; D may correspond to TRBD1 or TRBD2 (5 bases each). This CDR3 region has 14 residues. Trimming cost V 0 bases and J 4 bases, with 10 bases left between them. Germline CDR1 reads LGHNA; CDR2 reads YSLEER. Written as DNA, the CDR3 is TGCGCCAGCAGCCAAGACCGGGACGGATACGAGCAGTACTTC. Translation: CASSQDRDGYEQYF.

At least ten counts were recorded for this clonotype. The chain is built from TRBV5-1 and TRBJ2-3, with TRBD2 identical over 12 bases. Germline trimming cut 4 bases from V and 4 bases from J; bases unmatched to any gene: 7. The CDR3 consists of 16 residues. CDR1 and CDR2 (germline): SGHRS, YFSETQ. CDR3 coding DNA: TGCGCCAGCAGCCCCCCCGGACTAGCGGGACCAGATACGCAGTATTTT. This encodes CASSPPGLAGPDTQYF.

This clonotype was recorded at least ten times. This rearrangement joins TRBV10-3 to TRBJ2-5, with unresolved D. CDR1 and CDR2 from the germline V gene are ENHRY and SYGVKD. CDR3 length equals 13 residues. Deletions cut 5 bases from V and 4 bases from J, with 11 bases between. The CDR3 nucleotides are TGTGCCATCAGTCCAGACAAGTCAGAGACCCAGTACTTC. Its translation: CAISPDKSETQYF.

In this sample, this clonotype turned up many times. The J gene is TRBJ2-2, the V gene TRBV7-9; D is uncertain. This CDR3 is built from 15 residues. Germline loops: CDR1 SEHNR, CDR2 FQNEAQ (reference sequence). V was trimmed by 0 bases and J by 6 bases, leaving 11 bases between them. CDR3: CASSLALSYAGELFF. The CDR3 coding sequence is TGTGCCAGCAGCTTAGCCCTCTCTTACGCCGGGGAGCTGTTTTTT.

DNA of the CDR3: TGTGCCAGCAGCCGCCGGGACCTTCTAGATACGCAGTATTTT. The encoded protein is CASSRRDLLDTQYF. The rearrangement links TRBV3-1 to TRBJ2-3; either TRBD1 or TRBD2 may supply D (5 bases each). CDR3 length: 14 amino acids. Germline V gives CDR1 LGHDT, CDR2 YNNKEL (reference sequence). Between the trimmed V and J ends, which lost 4 bases and 5 bases, there was a span of 13 bases.

This clonotype was found once. J is TRBJ1-1 and V is TRBV12-3 or TRBV12-4; D call uncertain. V lost 7 bases and J 4 bases, leaving 19 bases between the germline ends. The CDR3 loop spans 15 amino acids. CDR3 sequence reads: CASNLGRRMLTEAFF. The CDR3 DNA reads as TGTGCCAGCAACCTGGGCCGCAGGATGCTCACTGAAGCTTTCTTT.

This clonotype was observed a handful of times. The chain uses TRBV9 and TRBJ2-6, with D tentatively TRBD2 (5 bases). Deletions cut 0 bases from V and 3 bases from J, with 7 bases between. This CDR3 spans 15 amino acids. Germline CDR1 and CDR2: SGDLS and YYNGEE. The CDR3 region is CASSVGGYGANVLTF. DNA for the CDR3: TGTGCCAGCAGCGTAGGCGGGTATGGGGCCAACGTCCTGACTTTC. Combining the CDR3 with reference TRBV9 and TRBJ2-6 gives the whole variable domain DSGVTQTPKHLITATGQRVTLRCSPRSGDLSVYWYQQSLDQGLQFLIQYYNGEERAKGNILERFSAQQFPDLHSELNLSSLELGDSALYFCASSVGGYGANVLTFGAGSRLTVL.

The chain employs TRBV4-2 and TRBJ2-3; 8 bases line up with TRBD2. The trim removed 3 bases at V and 4 bases at J, leaving 9 bases unmatched. Germline V gene data show CDR1 as LGHNA and CDR2 as YNFKEQ. The CDR3 length is 16 residues. CDR3 region: CASSQRGAGGADTQYF. The CDR3 nucleotides are TGTGCCAGCAGCCAGAGGGGGGCGGGAGGAGCAGATACGCAGTATTTT.